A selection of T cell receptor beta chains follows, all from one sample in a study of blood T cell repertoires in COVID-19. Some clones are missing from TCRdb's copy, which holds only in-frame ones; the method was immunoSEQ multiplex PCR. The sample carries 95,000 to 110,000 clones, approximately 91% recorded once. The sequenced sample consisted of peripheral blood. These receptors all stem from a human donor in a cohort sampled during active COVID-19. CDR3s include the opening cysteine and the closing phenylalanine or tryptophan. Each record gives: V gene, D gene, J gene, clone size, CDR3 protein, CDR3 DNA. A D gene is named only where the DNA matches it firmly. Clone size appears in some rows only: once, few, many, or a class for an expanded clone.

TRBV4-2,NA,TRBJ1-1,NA,CASSQGDTLNTEAFF,TGTGCCAGCAGCCAAGGAGACACCCTGAACACTGAAGCTTTCTTT
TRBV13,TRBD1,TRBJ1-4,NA,CASSFRQGGREKLFF,TGTGCCAGCAGCTTCCGACAGGGCGGACGAGAAAAACTGTTTTTT
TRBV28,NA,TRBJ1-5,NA,CASSFREGQPQHF,TGTGCCAGCAGTTTCAGGGAGGGACAGCCCCAGCATTTT
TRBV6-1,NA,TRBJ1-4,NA,CASSEPVLGREKLFF,TGTGCCAGCAGTGAACCGGTCCTCGGTCGGGAAAAACTGTTTTTT
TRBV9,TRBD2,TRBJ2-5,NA,CASSHPIAGGHQETQYF,TGTGCCAGCAGCCATCCCATAGCGGGAGGCCACCAAGAGACCCAGTACTTC
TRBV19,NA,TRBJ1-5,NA,CASSTIDNQPQHF,TGTGCCAGTAGTACCATAGACAATCAGCCCCAGCATTTT
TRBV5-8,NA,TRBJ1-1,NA,CASSPPGGPNTEAFF,TGTGCCAGCAGCCCGCCCGGCGGGCCGAACACTGAAGCTTTCTTT
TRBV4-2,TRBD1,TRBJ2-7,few,CASSQGQGEAYEQYF,TGTGCCAGCAGCCAGGGACAGGGGGAGGCCTACGAGCAGTACTTC
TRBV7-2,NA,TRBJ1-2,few,CASSPPGRGLGDYGYTF,TGTGCCAGCAGCCCCCCGGGCAGGGGCTTGGGGGACTATGGCTACACCTTC
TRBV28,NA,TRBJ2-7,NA,CASSLILQAYEQYF,TGTGCCAGCAGTTTAATACTGCAGGCCTACGAGCAGTACTTC
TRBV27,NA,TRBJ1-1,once,CASRSFKGDTEAFF,TGTGCCAGCAGGAGCTTCAAGGGGGACACTGAAGCTTTCTTT
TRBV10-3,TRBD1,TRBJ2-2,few,CAIRQGPRLSELFF,TGTGCCATCAGACAGGGGCCGCGATTGAGCGAGCTGTTTTTT
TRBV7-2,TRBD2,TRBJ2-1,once,CASSSSLAGIKNEQFF,TGTGCCAGCAGCTCATCACTAGCGGGGATAAAGAATGAGCAGTTCTTC
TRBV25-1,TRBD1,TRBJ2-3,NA,CASSLQYRGPPLTDTQYF,TGTGCCAGCAGTCTACAGTACAGGGGGCCCCCTTTGACAGATACGCAGTATTTT
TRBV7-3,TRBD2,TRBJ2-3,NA,CASSLTPGTTPRGDTQYF,TGTGCCAGCAGCTTAACTCCCGGGACTACCCCGAGGGGAGATACGCAGTATTTT
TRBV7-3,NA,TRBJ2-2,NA,CASSLNTGELFF,TGTGCCAGCAGCCTCAACACCGGGGAGCTGTTTTTT
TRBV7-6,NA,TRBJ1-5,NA,CASSLRGGGNQPQHF,TGTGCCAGCAGCTTACGGGGGGGCGGTAATCAGCCCCAGCATTTT
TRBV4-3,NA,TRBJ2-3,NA,CASRRRGGPSTDTQYF,TGCGCCAGCAGGCGTAGGGGGGGTCCTAGCACAGATACGCAGTATTTT
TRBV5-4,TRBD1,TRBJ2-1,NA,CASSTPGQGYNEQFF,TGTGCCAGCAGCACTCCGGGACAGGGGTACAATGAGCAGTTCTTC
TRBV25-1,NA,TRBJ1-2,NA,CATSGGQYGYTF,TGTGCCACCTCCGGAGGTCAGTATGGCTACACCTTC
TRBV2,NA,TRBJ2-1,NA,CASRNQGGSYNEQFF,TGTGCCAGCAGGAACCAGGGGGGTTCCTACAATGAGCAGTTCTTC
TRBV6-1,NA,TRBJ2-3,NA,CASSEGLGGPDTQYF,TGTGCCAGCAGTGAAGGGTTGGGAGGTCCGGATACGCAGTATTTT
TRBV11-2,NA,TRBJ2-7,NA,CASSPSYEQYF,TGTGCCAGCAGCCCTTCCTACGAGCAGTACTTC
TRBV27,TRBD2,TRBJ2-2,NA,CASTWGGLHGELFF,TGTGCCAGCACCTGGGGGGGATTGCACGGGGAGCTGTTTTTT